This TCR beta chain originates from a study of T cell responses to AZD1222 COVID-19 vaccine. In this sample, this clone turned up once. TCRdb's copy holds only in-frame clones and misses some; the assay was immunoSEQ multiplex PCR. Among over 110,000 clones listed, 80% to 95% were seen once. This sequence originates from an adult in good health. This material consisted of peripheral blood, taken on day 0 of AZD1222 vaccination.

The CDR3 nucleotides are TGTGCCAGTAGTAAACCCCGAGACGGGGGATATCAGCCCCAGCATTTT. It translates to CASSKPRDGGYQPQHF. The rearrangement links TRBV19 to TRBJ1-5, with D possibly being TRBD1 (5 bases). Germline V gene sequence: CDR1 LNHDA, CDR2 SQIVND (reference sequence). The CDR3 contains 16 residues. V gave up 4 bases and J gave up 5 bases, with 18 bases separating them.